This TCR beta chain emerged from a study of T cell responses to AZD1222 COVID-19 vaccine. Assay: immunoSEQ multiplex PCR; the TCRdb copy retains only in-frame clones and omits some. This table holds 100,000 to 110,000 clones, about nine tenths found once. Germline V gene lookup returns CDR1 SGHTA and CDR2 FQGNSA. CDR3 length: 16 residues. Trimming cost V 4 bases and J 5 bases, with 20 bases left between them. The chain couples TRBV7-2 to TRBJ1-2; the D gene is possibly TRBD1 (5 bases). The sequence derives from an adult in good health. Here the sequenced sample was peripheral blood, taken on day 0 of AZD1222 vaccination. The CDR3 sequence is CASSSLVSAGGYGYTF. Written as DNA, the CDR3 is TGTGCCAGCAGCTCTCTTGTGAGCGCGGGGGGATATGGCTACACCTTC.